This T cell receptor (beta chain) is drawn from a study of vaccination and CD4 T cells after COVID-19 (dated by TCRdb to about 2022). Background for the entire study: Six males and four females were included in the convalescent cohort, with two Hispanic individuals, seven Caucasians, two Asians and one multiracial person represented. Two doses of either the Pfizer-BioNTech BNT162b2 vaccine (n=8) or the Moderna mRNA-1273 vaccine (n=2) were administered to participants. Post-COVID blood samples from convalescent patients were collected a median of around 110 days after diagnosis, with a range of roughly 35 to 180 days. Post-vaccine blood samples were taken a median of around 70 days after the second vaccine dose, with a range of about 12 to 250 days. Culture stimuli were overlapping spike peptide pools from SARS-CoV-2 and from the common cold coronaviruses HCoV-NL63, HCoV-OC43 and HCoV-229E. Control cultures received a CEFX viral epitope pool as the positive control, an HIV-1 Nef peptide pool as the negative control, or no peptide. In around 9 COVID-19 convalescent patients and a handful of infection-naive healthy vaccine recipients, researchers compared the spike-specific CD4+ TCR repertoire from before mRNA vaccination with the repertoire from after.

Beyond this particular receptor, the publication reports: Relatively few convalescent patients were included in the study, and early timepoints after natural infection were not analyzed. Although the median number of SARS-CoV-2-reactive clonotypes went up from around 20 after infection to some 40 after vaccination, the increase was not significant. In convalescent patients, nearly all vaccine-specific clones (304 of 307) were found to be mono-reactive for SARS-CoV-2 spike rather than cross-reactive with common cold coronaviruses. In convalescent patients, a median around 84% of post-vaccine SARS-CoV-2-reactive clones were detected only after vaccination, and vaccine-specific priming was suggested by this finding.

In the case of this clonotype: No cognate antigen has been identified for it. No much larger clonotype is one base removed from it; base qualities were not supplied.

Library preparation used PCR. TCR sequencing of DNA from cultured CD4+ T cells used the Oncomine TCR Beta short-read assay at the Johns Hopkins FTIC core. The QIAamp micro DNA kit was used to extract genomic DNA from the cultured CD4+ T cells. Oncomine TCR Beta libraries from cultured CD4+ T cells were pooled using unique dual indexes and sequenced on an Illumina iSeq 100. Turning to the authors' computational methods: Non-productive sequences were filtered out, and CDR3s that did not start with C, did not end with F or W, or were shorter than 7 amino acids were discarded. Antigen-specific clonotypes were identified using the MANAFEST web application through comparison of peptide-stimulated wells with reference and other culture wells. An FDR below 0.05, an odds ratio above 5, and a productive frequency above 0.1% in at least two of three replicate wells were required for clones to be considered positive. A clonotype counted as cross-reactive if it showed significant expansion both in the SARS-CoV-2 spike wells and in at least one common cold coronavirus spike condition. Levenshtein distances (stringdist) and unrooted phylogenetic trees (ape) in R version 3.6.1 were used to assess CDR3 homology. TCRdb reworked the public reads: Q25 trimming with fastp, MiXCR clone assembly, productive beta chains retained. Rows are unified per CDR3 protein, each entry keeping the most common DNA and genes. The V and J calls were determined by TCRdb, not by the authors. Recorded for this sample are more than 25,000 distinct CDR3 sequences; around 64% of them occurred a single time. The top ten clonotypes cover about 17% of the sample.

The sample's treatment or condition, from its label and the paper: roughly 10-day PBMC culture with coronavirus spike peptide pools or control peptides (ViraFEST assay). The study used the ViraFEST assay, which expanded antigen-specific T cells with peptide pools and then identified expanded clonotypes by TCR sequencing. Healthy vaccine recipients had no prior SARS-CoV-2 infection, confirmed by negative nucleocapsid antibody tests before and after vaccination. Over 1.5 million PBMCs per well were cultured in IMDM with 5% human AB serum and roughly 10 IU/ml IL-2, plus 10 ug/ml peptide pools. Half of the culture medium was replaced with fresh IL-2-containing medium on days 3 and 7. CD4+ T cells were isolated after roughly 9 days of culture through negative selection using the EasySep CD4+ T cell isolation kit. Ficoll-Paque Plus gradient centrifugation was used to isolate PBMCs from whole blood, and the isolated PBMCs were then either used fresh or cryopreserved at -140C. Culture conditions were generally each tested in triplicate wells.

The germline V gene provides CDR1 SGHRS and CDR2 YFSETQ. The V end gives up 0 bases and the J end 5 bases, leaving 3 bases in the junction not matched to a gene. The CDR3 runs 15 amino acids, cysteine and phenylalanine included. The retained sequence is limited to the CDR3, 45 bases, with the frame set at the first base. The rearrangement joined TRBV5-1 to TRBJ2-1, with 9 junctional bases fitting TRBD2. The specimen was CD4+ T cells from blood, cultured in vitro, collected after SARS-CoV-2 vaccination. This receptor was identified in a human donor who received a COVID-19 vaccine. The CDR3 in this case is CASSLVAGDHNEQFF. The nucleotide sequence reads TGCGCCAGCAGCTTGGTAGCGGGGGACCACAATGAGCAGTTCTTC.